The clone carrying this T cell receptor beta chain was seen once. The method was immunoSEQ multiplex PCR; TCRdb's version includes in-frame clones alone and lacks a portion of them. The sample has roughly 140,000 clones; about 90% are singletons. These data originate in a study of T cell responses to AZD1222 COVID-19 vaccine. CDR3 length equals 14 residues. Germline V gene sequence: CDR1 SGDLS, CDR2 YYNGEE. Trimming removed 0 bases at V and 8 bases at J, with 14 bases between. The sequence derives from an adult who received the AZD1222 COVID-19 vaccine. The source material was peripheral blood, sampled 28 days after the second AZD1222 dose. V gene TRBV9 combines with J gene TRBJ1-2; D is perhaps TRBD1 (6 bases). CDR3 sequence reads: CASSVAGGAVGYTF. The CDR3 DNA follows: TGTGCCAGCAGCGTAGCGGGGGGCGCGGTCGGCTACACCTTC. The full variable domain, completed using reference TRBV9 and TRBJ1-2, is DSGVTQTPKHLITATGQRVTLRCSPRSGDLSVYWYQQSLDQGLQFLIQYYNGEERAKGNILERFSAQQFPDLHSELNLSSLELGDSALYFCASSVAGGAVGYTFGSGTRLTVV.